The clone carrying this TCR beta chain was counted once. As yet, its antigen is unknown. Losses at the gene ends were 5 bases for V and 4 bases for J; bases not matched to a gene: 12. Germline V gene data show CDR1 as SNHLY and CDR2 as FYNNEI. The CDR3 is made up of 16 amino acids. The record originates from a study of cytomegalovirus exposure and HLA in healthy donors. General study findings and limits: Indistinguishability led to the exclusion of some V segments, TRBV6-2 and TRBV6-3 included.

Primers included in the PCR were 60 Vbeta and 13 Jbeta primers. Assay used: immunoSEQ multiplex PCR; TCRdb lists only in-frame clones, some missing. This sample has fewer than 85,000 clones, with more than 65% found just once. V gene TRBV2 combines with J gene TRBJ2-7, with TRBD2 identical over 9 bases. The material sequenced was PBMCs. The TCR comes from a middle-aged woman in good health and CMV-seropositive. The CDR3 sequence is CASSPSGGRAAYEQYF. Written as DNA, the CDR3 is TGTGCCAGCAGTCCTTCAGGCGGGAGGGCCGCGTACGAGCAGTACTTC.